One and the same sample provided the 24 T cell receptor beta chains below, sequenced in a study of CD8 T cells in Susac syndrome. Random hexamers primed reverse transcription of about 0.45 to 1 ug RNA. Each CDR3 protein gets one entry after TCRdb re-called the immunoSEQ multiplex PCR reads with MiXCR. Altogether roughly 140,000 distinct CDR3 sequences are present, about 94% being singletons, with the ten largest covering over 0.25%. The sequencing input was CD8+ T cells from PBMCs. All receptors come from a human donor in good health.

The chain recombines TRBV3-1 with TRBJ1-3; D gene ambiguous. The CDR3 has 11 residues. V dropped 6 bases and J dropped 8 bases, with 8 bases sitting between them. Germline assignment: CDR1 LGHDT and CDR2 YNNKEL (reference sequence). DNA for the CDR3: TGTGCCAGCAGTCCCGGGGACACCATATATTTT. Encoded protein: CASSPGDTIYF.

This clonotype is a singleton in its sample. CDR3 protein: CASSFSTGGSTEAFF. CDR3 sequence (DNA): TGTGCCAGCAGTTTTTCGACAGGGGGGAGCACTGAAGCTTTCTTT. The rearrangement links TRBV28 to TRBJ1-1; TRBD1 matches 9 bases. This CDR3 is built from 15 residues. The trim removed 3 bases at V and 4 bases at J, leaving 6 bases unmatched. Germline V gene data show CDR1 as MDHEN and CDR2 as SYDVKM.

The chain carries TRBV4-3 and TRBJ2-2; D gene unclear. The CDR3 has 15 residues. Germline CDR1 and CDR2: LGHNA and YSLEER. V lost 0 bases, J lost 3 bases, and 8 bases lay in between. For the CDR3, the DNA is TGCGCCAGCAGCCAAGAAGGCGGTTACACCGGGGAGCTGTTTTTT. Translated: CASSQEGGYTGELFF.

About this clonotype: The junction shows a germline mismatch at one end, possibly a read error. The chain has TRBV5-6 and TRBJ2-1; TRBD1 is a possible D gene (5 bases). Germline-derived CDR1 and CDR2 are SGHDT and YYEEEE. The CDR3 extends over 14 amino acids. The CDR3 region is CASSQIRGYTEQFF. In DNA, the CDR3 is TGTGCCAGCAGCCAAATTAGGGGTTACACTGAGCAGTTCTTC. Based on the CDR3 plus reference TRBV5-6 and TRBJ2-1, the full variable domain is DAGVTQSPTHLIKTRGQQVTLRCSPKSGHDTVSWYQQALGQGPQFIFQYYEEEERQRGNFPDRFSGHQFPNYSSELNVNALLLGDSALYLCASSQIRGYTEQFFGPGTRLTVL.

The CDR3: CASSALVGTSGTPSTDTQYF. CDR3 DNA sequence: TGTGCCAGCAGTGCTCTCGTCGGGACTAGCGGGACCCCTAGCACAGATACGCAGTATTTT. V is TRBV28 and J is TRBJ2-3; 13 positions match TRBD2. Germline CDR1 MDHEN, CDR2 SYDVKM. The J segment lost 0 bases and the V segment lost 5 bases, leaving 14 bases of the junction unmatched. This CDR3 comprises 20 residues.

V and J are TRBV13 and TRBJ2-5; D gene uncertain. Germline-derived CDR1 and CDR2 are PRHDT and FYEKMQ (reference sequence). The CDR3 runs 12 residues. V lost 8 bases and J 5 bases, leaving 12 bases between the germline ends. The CDR3 spells CASALAAETQYF. The CDR3, as DNA: TGTGCCAGCGCCTTGGCGGCCGAGACCCAGTACTTC.

This clonotype was observed a few times. The V and J genes are TRBV20-1 and TRBJ2-7; possible D gene TRBD2, 5 bases. The CDR3 has 14 residues. Between the trimmed V and J ends, which lost 0 bases and 0 bases, there was a span of 9 bases. Germline CDR1 is DFQATT and CDR2 is SNEGSKA (reference sequence). The CDR3 DNA is TGCAGTGCTAGAGATCTGAGCGGCTCCTACGAGCAGTACTTC. Its protein product is CSARDLSGSYEQYF.

V usage is TRBV15 and J usage is TRBJ2-1, with D uncertain. There are 11 residues in the CDR3. CDR1 LNHNV and CDR2 YYDKDF come from the germline V gene (reference sequence). Trimming removed 1 base from V and 10 bases from J, with 5 bases in between. The CDR3 region has the DNA TGTGCCACCAGCAGAGGTTGGGAGCAGTTCTTC. Amino acid sequence: CATSRGWEQFF.

This clonotype was seen only once. The chain links TRBV9 to TRBJ2-1, with 10 nucleotides matching TRBD1. The CDR3 extends over 16 amino acids. Trimming removed 3 bases from V and 2 bases from J; junction bases left unmatched: 5. The germline V gene has CDR1 SGDLS and CDR2 YYNGEE. CDR3 coding DNA: TGTGCCAGCAGCGCCTCCGGGACAGGGGCCTACAATGAGCAGTTCTTC. This translates into CASSASGTGAYNEQFF.

This chain connects TRBV6-6 to TRBJ1-5, with D hard to call. The germline V gene has CDR1 MNHNY and CDR2 SVGAGI (reference sequence). Trimming cost V 2 bases and J 1 base, with 9 bases left between them. The CDR3 runs to 15 residues. The CDR3 DNA reads as TGTGCCAGCAGTTACCCGGGATCGAGCAATCAGCCCCAGCATTTT. Its translation is CASSYPGSSNQPQHF.

This chain joins TRBV27 and TRBJ2-7; the D is unclear. The CDR3 is made up of 12 amino acids. Trimming removed 7 bases at V and 5 bases at J, with 12 bases between. Germline V gene lookup returns CDR1 MNHEY and CDR2 SMNVEV (reference sequence). The CDR3 is CASTSTSDEQYF. The CDR3 coding sequence is TGTGCCAGCACCTCCACTTCGGACGAGCAGTACTTC.

The V call is TRBV28, the J call TRBJ2-1; D is unclear. The ends were cut back, 6 bases at V and 8 bases at J, with 14 bases in the middle. This CDR3 comprises 13 residues. CDR1 MDHEN and CDR2 SYDVKM come from the germline V gene. CDR3: CASSLEKWYEQFF. CDR3 bases: TGTGCCAGCAGCCTGGAGAAGTGGTATGAGCAGTTCTTC.

This CDR3 is CASSPDMVLDTEAFF. The CDR3 region has the DNA TGTGCCAGCAGCCCAGACATGGTACTTGACACTGAAGCTTTCTTT. This chain uses TRBV11-2 with TRBJ1-1; D remains unclear. Trimming removed 5 bases from V and 3 bases from J, with 16 bases in between. This CDR3 is built from 15 residues. Per germline, CDR1 SGHAT and CDR2 FQNNGV.

This CDR3 is CASSRRREETQYF. The CDR3 nucleotides read TGTGCCAGCAGCCGGAGGAGGGAAGAGACCCAGTACTTC. The chain employs TRBV7-2 and TRBJ2-5; tentative D call: TRBD2 (6 bases). The CDR3 is 13 amino acids. Trimming cost V 5 bases and J 3 bases, with 10 bases left between them. Germline assignment: CDR1 SGHTA and CDR2 FQGNSA.

J is TRBJ1-2 and V is TRBV14; D is undetermined. In germline, CDR1 is SGHDN, CDR2 FVKESK. V was trimmed by 5 bases and J by 2 bases, leaving 9 bases between them. This CDR3 comprises 13 residues. This CDR3 is CASSFLINYGYTF. Here the CDR3 DNA reads TGTGCCAGCAGCTTTCTCATAAACTATGGCTACACCTTC.

V gene TRBV5-4 combines with J gene TRBJ2-5, with D possibly TRBD1 on 5 matching bases. V lost 4 bases and J lost 5, with 6 bases in between. Germline V gene lookup returns CDR1 SGHNT and CDR2 YYREEE (reference sequence). This CDR3 spans 11 amino acids. CDR3 sequence (DNA): TGTGCCAGCAGCAAGGGGGAGACCCAGTACTTC. It translates to CASSKGETQYF.

The chain recombines TRBV12-5 with TRBJ1-2; D possibly corresponds to TRBD1 (6 bases). V lost 11 bases and J lost 1, with 17 bases in between. This CDR3 has 14 residues. CDR1 LGHNT and CDR2 FRNRAP come from the germline V gene. The CDR3 here is CAPVGGRGNYGYTF. The DNA of the CDR3 is TGTGCTCCTGTGGGGGGGCGCGGTAACTATGGCTACACCTTC.

V and J are TRBV3-1 and TRBJ1-1; D is uncertain. The CDR3 is 12 residues long. Germline-derived CDR1 and CDR2 are LGHDT and YNNKEL (reference sequence). Trimming shortened V by 1 base and J by 0 bases, and 0 bases separated the two germline ends. For the CDR3, the DNA is TGTGCCAGCAGCCAAGTGAACACTGAAGCTTTCTTT. Protein product: CASSQVNTEAFF. The variable domain in full, completed from reference TRBV3-1 and TRBJ1-1, reads DTAVSQTPKYLVTQMGNDKSIKCEQNLGHDTMYWYKQDSKKFLKIMFSYNNKELIINETVPNRFSPKSPDKAHLNLHINSLELGDSAVYFCASSQVNTEAFFGQGTRLTVV.

The chain couples TRBV9 to TRBJ2-1; D tentatively fits TRBD1 or TRBD2 (5 bases each). V was clipped by 1 base and J by 8 bases, with 7 bases between them. CDR3 length: 12 residues. The germline V gene encodes CDR1 SGDLS and CDR2 YYNGEE. The DNA for the CDR3 is TGTGCCAGCAGCGTACAGGGACATGAGCAGTTCTTC. This sequence encodes CASSVQGHEQFF.

The gene calls are TRBV2 and TRBJ2-1; D unresolved. Trimming took 6 bases from V and 9 from J, leaving 9 bases between them. Germline lookup yields CDR1 SNHLY and CDR2 FYNNEI. The CDR3 has 11 residues. The CDR3 DNA is TGTGCCAGCAGCTCCAGGTTTGAGCAGTTCTTC. This translates into CASSSRFEQFF.

This clonotype was recorded only once. The chain's CDR3 is CASSVGWNTEAFF. The CDR3 DNA reads as TGTGCCAGCAGCGTAGGATGGAACACTGAAGCTTTCTTT. This rearrangement joins TRBV9 to TRBJ1-1, with D hard to call. This CDR3 is built from 13 residues. Trimming pared 0 bases from V and 1 base from J, leaving 4 bases between. The germline CDR1 and CDR2 sequences are SGDLS and YYNGEE.

V is TRBV29-1 and J is TRBJ2-7; 7 nucleotides align to TRBD2. This CDR3 spans 12 amino acids. V lost 5 bases to trimming and J lost 4 bases; unmatched junction nucleotides: 5. The V gene's germline CDR1 is SQVTM and CDR2 ANQGSEA. The DNA for the CDR3 is TGCAGCGTTCTGACTAGCACGTACGAGCAGTACTTC. It yields the protein CSVLTSTYEQYF.

The chain uses TRBV27 and TRBJ2-5; 10 nucleotides line up with TRBD2. Germline-derived CDR1 and CDR2 are MNHEY and SMNVEV (reference sequence). This CDR3 has 15 amino acids. The V segment lost 8 bases and the J segment 5 bases; nucleotides outside the gene matches: 11. CDR3 residues: CASWGLAGDWETQYF. DNA for the CDR3: TGTGCCAGCTGGGGGCTAGCGGGAGATTGGGAGACCCAGTACTTC.

The chain combines TRBV4-1 with TRBJ2-1; D is possibly TRBD2 (6 bases). This CDR3 region has 15 residues. Germline loops: CDR1 MGHRA, CDR2 YSYEKL. Trimming cost V 1 base and J 4 bases, with 11 bases left between them. In nucleotides, the CDR3 is TGCGCCAGCAGCCAAGGGACGACTAGGTACAATGAGCAGTTCTTC. Translating gives CASSQGTTRYNEQFF.